The rows below give T cell receptor beta chains drawn from one sample of a study of regulatory T cells in long-lasting Graves disease. MiXCR was run by TCRdb on the multiplex PCR reads, yielding one entry per CDR3 protein. Here the sample spans about 450,000 distinct CDR3 sequences, 12% to 15% being singletons. These data were also filed under a second study, of T cells in Graves' hyperthyroidism and ophthalmopathy.

The source was peripheral blood mononuclear cells (PBMCs), collected at new diagnosis, from a patient treated with antithyroid drugs. All receptors come from a woman aged 50 to 60 with Graves disease. CDR3s include the opening cysteine and the closing phenylalanine or tryptophan. A D gene is named only where the DNA matches it firmly. Rows give clone size only sometimes, using once, few, many, or a class for an expanded clone.

d_call: NA; j_call: TRBJ2-2; v_call: TRBV11-3; clone_size: many; cdr3_nt: TGTGCCAGCAGCCAGGATCGCACTTACGGGGAGCTGTTTTTT; cdr3_aa: CASSQDRTYGELFF
d_call: NA; j_call: TRBJ1-6; v_call: TRBV13; clone_size: few; cdr3_nt: TGTGCCAGCAGCTTAGCAGAGGGGTTGGTGAATTGGAATTCACCCCTCCACTTT; cdr3_aa: CASSLAEGLVNWNSPLHF
d_call: TRBD1; j_call: TRBJ2-7; v_call: TRBV27; clone_size: NA; cdr3_nt: TGTGCCAGCAGCCTACAGGGGCCCTCCTACGAGCAGTACTTC; cdr3_aa: CASSLQGPSYEQYF
d_call: NA; j_call: TRBJ1-4; v_call: TRBV5-5; clone_size: NA; cdr3_nt: TGTGCCAGCAGCTTACCTTCCCACTGGGCAACTAATGAAAAACTGTTTTTT; cdr3_aa: CASSLPSHWATNEKLFF
d_call: NA; j_call: TRBJ2-7; v_call: TRBV28; clone_size: many; cdr3_nt: TGTGCCAGCAGTTTAAAGGCGCAAACCTACCGGTACTTC; cdr3_aa: CASSLKAQTYRYF
d_call: TRBD2; j_call: TRBJ2-2; v_call: TRBV10-3; clone_size: few; cdr3_nt: TGTGCCATCAGTGAGTCATGGACTAGCGGGAGGAACACCGGGGAGCTGTTTTTT; cdr3_aa: CAISESWTSGRNTGELFF
d_call: NA; j_call: TRBJ1-1; v_call: TRBV7-9; clone_size: many; cdr3_nt: TGTGCCAGCAGCTTAGCGTATTTCACGAACACTGAAGCTTTCTTT; cdr3_aa: CASSLAYFTNTEAFF
d_call: NA; j_call: TRBJ1-5; v_call: TRBV6-2/TRBV6-3; clone_size: NA; cdr3_nt: TGTGCCAGCAGTGAAGGCGGGGTTCAGCCCCAGCATTTT; cdr3_aa: CASSEGGVQPQHF
d_call: NA; j_call: TRBJ2-7; v_call: TRBV29-1; clone_size: NA; cdr3_nt: TGCAGCGTTGGGGCCCGCTCCTACGAGCAGTACTTC; cdr3_aa: CSVGARSYEQYF
d_call: TRBD1; j_call: TRBJ2-7; v_call: TRBV20-1; clone_size: many; cdr3_nt: TGCAGTGCTAGAGATATGACAGGGGTAAATGACGAGCAGTACTTC; cdr3_aa: CSARDMTGVNDEQYF
d_call: NA; j_call: TRBJ1-4; v_call: TRBV2; clone_size: many; cdr3_nt: TGTGCCAGCAGTGAAGCTTCGATTGAAAAACTGTTTTTT; cdr3_aa: CASSEASIEKLFF
d_call: NA; j_call: TRBJ2-3; v_call: TRBV20-1; clone_size: many; cdr3_nt: TGCAGTGCTAGAGATCCCCGAGGCACAGATACGCAGTATTTT; cdr3_aa: CSARDPRGTDTQYF
d_call: TRBD2; j_call: TRBJ2-3; v_call: TRBV20-1; clone_size: many; cdr3_nt: TGCAGTGCTAGAGATGTACTAGCGGGAGGGCCCGACACAGATACGCAGTATTTT; cdr3_aa: CSARDVLAGGPDTDTQYF
d_call: NA; j_call: TRBJ1-6; v_call: TRBV10-2; clone_size: NA; cdr3_nt: TGCGCCAGCAGTGAGTCGGGCCTGAGCTCCTATAATTCACCCCTCCACTTT; cdr3_aa: CASSESGLSSYNSPLHF
d_call: NA; j_call: TRBJ1-1; v_call: TRBV2; clone_size: NA; cdr3_nt: TGTGCCAGCAGTGTGGACATGGCGAACACTGAAGCTTTCTTT; cdr3_aa: CASSVDMANTEAFF
d_call: NA; j_call: TRBJ2-3; v_call: TRBV11-1; clone_size: many; cdr3_nt: TGTGCCAGCAGCTTAGGTTTGACAGCATACACAGATACGCAGTATTTT; cdr3_aa: CASSLGLTAYTDTQYF
d_call: TRBD2; j_call: TRBJ2-7; v_call: TRBV9; clone_size: few; cdr3_nt: TGTGCCAGCAGCGTCGGTCCTAGCGGGATATACGAGCAGTACTTC; cdr3_aa: CASSVGPSGIYEQYF
d_call: TRBD1; j_call: TRBJ2-7; v_call: TRBV2; clone_size: many; cdr3_nt: TGTGCCAGCAGCCATGACAGGGAAGTAGGTTACGAGCAGTACTTC; cdr3_aa: CASSHDREVGYEQYF
d_call: TRBD2; j_call: TRBJ2-5; v_call: TRBV6-1; clone_size: NA; cdr3_nt: TGTGCCAGCAGTGAAGCCATAGCGGGAGAAGAGACCCAGTACTTC; cdr3_aa: CASSEAIAGEETQYF
d_call: NA; j_call: TRBJ2-2; v_call: TRBV3-1; clone_size: few; cdr3_nt: TGTGCCAGCAGCCAAGAAGGGGCAGCGAGCGGGGAGCTGTTTTTT; cdr3_aa: CASSQEGAASGELFF
d_call: NA; j_call: TRBJ2-2; v_call: TRBV7-9; clone_size: NA; cdr3_nt: TGTGCCAGCAGCTTACTAGCACGTTTTGGAGCGAACACCGGGGAGCTGTTTTTT; cdr3_aa: CASSLLARFGANTGELFF
d_call: NA; j_call: TRBJ2-3; v_call: TRBV28; clone_size: NA; cdr3_nt: TGTGCCAGCAGTCTACATCAGGGGGGCGCAGATACGCAGTATTTT; cdr3_aa: CASSLHQGGADTQYF
d_call: NA; j_call: TRBJ2-1; v_call: TRBV3-1; clone_size: few; cdr3_nt: TGTGCCAGCAGCCTAAGGGGGACCTGGGGCGGAGTGTCCTACAATGAGCAGTTCTTC; cdr3_aa: CASSLRGTWGGVSYNEQFF
d_call: TRBD2; j_call: TRBJ2-3; v_call: TRBV4-2; clone_size: NA; cdr3_nt: TGTGCCAGCAGCCAAGCGTCTGCGGGAGACACAGATACGCAATATTTT; cdr3_aa: CASSQASAGDTDTQYF
d_call: NA; j_call: TRBJ2-2; v_call: TRBV6-1; clone_size: NA; cdr3_nt: TGTGCCAGCAGTGGACAGGAAAACACCGGGGAGCTGTTTTTT; cdr3_aa: CASSGQENTGELFF
d_call: NA; j_call: TRBJ1-1; v_call: TRBV10-1; clone_size: few; cdr3_nt: TGCGCCAGCAGTGAGTCGTTGGCGGGGAGTACTGAAGCTTTCTTT; cdr3_aa: CASSESLAGSTEAFF